This is a list of T cell receptor beta chains from one sample in a study of human T cells and chemical hapten exposure. Via MiXCR, TCRdb re-called the RACE reads, giving one row per CDR3 protein. Here the sample spans 120,000 or so distinct CDR3 sequences, around 10% being singletons. The starting material was whole blood, obtained in connection with sensitization to the hapten diphenylcyclopropenone (DPC). Source of these receptors: a woman in her forties or fifties with alopecia areata. Some clones in this sample may be carry-over from other donors' samples. The CDR3 runs from the conserved cysteine through the conserved F or W. D genes are given only for firm matches. Where a row states a size, it is once, few, many or the class of an expanded clone; other rows omit it.

d_call clone_size j_call v_call cdr3_nt cdr3_aa
NA NA TRBJ1-5 TRBV4-3 TGCGCCAGCAGCCAAGTACTTTCCAAGCGAGGGAGCAATCAGCCCCAGCATTTT CASSQVLSKRGSNQPQHF
NA NA TRBJ2-3 TRBV12-3/TRBV12-4 TGTGCCAGCAGGTCCCGGGGGGATACGCAGTATTTT CASRSRGDTQYF
TRBD2 NA TRBJ2-3 TRBV12-3/TRBV12-4 TGTGCCTGCGACGGGAGGGCCTGGGATACGCAGTATTTT CACDGRAWDTQYF
NA many TRBJ1-4 TRBV18 TGTGCCAGCTCACCTACCTTGGAAAAACTGTTTTTT CASSPTLEKLFF
TRBD2 NA TRBJ2-1 TRBV10-3 TGTGCCATCAGTGACACCGGGACTAGCGGCGCCTCGGAGCAGTTCTTC CAISDTGTSGASEQFF
TRBD1 few TRBJ2-7 TRBV6-2/TRBV6-3 TGTGCCAGCAGTTATGGGGCGACAGGGCTGCGCGAGCAGTACTTC CASSYGATGLREQYF
TRBD2 many TRBJ2-1 TRBV4-3 TGCGCCAGCAGCCAAGCTAGCGGGAGTTACAATGAGCAGTTCTTC CASSQASGSYNEQFF
TRBD1 NA TRBJ1-2 TRBV29-1 TGCAGCTTTGCCACAGGGGCATCCGGCTACACCTTC CSFATGASGYTF
TRBD2 few TRBJ2-3 TRBV7-2 TGTGCCAGCAGCAACGGACTAGCGGGGGGGCGGGTAGATACGCAGTATTTT CASSNGLAGGRVDTQYF
TRBD1 few TRBJ1-5 TRBV6-2/TRBV6-3 TGTGCCAGCAGAAGACAGGGAGACAATCAGCCCCAGCATTTT CASRRQGDNQPQHF
NA once TRBJ2-2 TRBV19 TGTGCCAGTAGTATCGGCGCGAACACCGGGGAGCTGTTTTTT CASSIGANTGELFF
NA few TRBJ1-1 TRBV29-1 TGCAGCGTTGAAAACGAGTGGGCAGGGATGAACACTGAAGCTTTCTTT CSVENEWAGMNTEAFF
TRBD2 NA TRBJ2-3 TRBV10-3 TGTGCCATCGAGCGGGAGGGTGGTGATACGCAGTATTTT CAIEREGGDTQYF
NA few TRBJ2-4 TRBV7-2 TGTGCCAGCAGCTTAGAAGGCCAAAACATTCAGTACTTC CASSLEGQNIQYF
NA few TRBJ2-3 TRBV18 TGTGCCAGCTCACCACAGATGGAGTTCACAGATACGCAGTATTTT CASSPQMEFTDTQYF
NA many TRBJ2-1 TRBV12-3/TRBV12-4 TGTGCCAGCAGTTTGGGGGGCTTAAGGGAGCAGTTCTTC CASSLGGLREQFF
NA NA TRBJ2-5 TRBV13 TGTGCCAGCAGCTTAGCCACGGAAGAGACCCAGTACTTC CASSLATEETQYF
TRBD1 few TRBJ1-5 TRBV20-1 TGCAGTGCTTGGACAGGGGGACAGCCCCAGCATTTT CSAWTGGQPQHF
NA NA TRBJ1-5 TRBV25-1 TGTGCCAGCACCAAACTTGCTCAGCCCCAGCATTTT CASTKLAQPQHF
NA NA TRBJ1-1 TRBV12-3/TRBV12-4 TGTGCCAGCAGTTCAGGGTGGCGGACTGAAGCTTTCTTT CASSSGWRTEAFF
TRBD2 few TRBJ2-7 TRBV3-1 TGTGCCAGCAGCGAAGGGCGGGGGAACTACGAGCAGTACTTC CASSEGRGNYEQYF
NA many TRBJ2-7 TRBV11-3 TGTGCCAGCAGCCAGTATTCCGGGCCTTCCTACGAGCAGTACTTC CASSQYSGPSYEQYF
NA NA TRBJ1-1 TRBV6-1 TGTGCCAGCAGCGCAGCTGGGGAAAGCACTGAAGCTTTCTTT CASSAAGESTEAFF
NA many TRBJ2-5 TRBV28 TGTGCCAGCAGTTTCATAGGAACCGTGCAAGAGACCCAGTACTTC CASSFIGTVQETQYF
TRBD2 few TRBJ2-3 TRBV12-3/TRBV12-4 TGTGCCAGCAGTTTTAGAATAGCGGGACCTCGCACAGATACGCAGTATTTT CASSFRIAGPRTDTQYF
TRBD1 many TRBJ1-5 TRBV12-3/TRBV12-4 TGTGCCAGCAGTCCCGGGACAGGGCTAAGCCAGCCCCAGCATTTT CASSPGTGLSQPQHF
TRBD1 NA TRBJ1-5 TRBV7-9 TGTGCCAGCAGCGACGGACGGACAGGGGTAATGCAGCCCCAGCATTTT CASSDGRTGVMQPQHF
TRBD1 few TRBJ1-1 TRBV5-1 TGCGCCAGCAGCTTGGAAGGGGGGGACAGGAACACTGAAGCTTTCTTT CASSLEGGDRNTEAFF
NA few TRBJ1-2 TRBV12-3/TRBV12-4 TGTGCCAGCAGTTCGCCCGGGCGCCGGGGCTATGGCTACACCTTC CASSSPGRRGYGYTF
TRBD2 NA TRBJ2-3 TRBV20-1 TGCAGTGCTAGGGTTGCGGGAGCAGATACGCAGTATTTT CSARVAGADTQYF
TRBD2 NA TRBJ2-7 TRBV20-1 TGCAGTGCTAGAAGGCGGGGGGGAAAGGAGCAGTACTTC CSARRRGGKEQYF
TRBD1 few TRBJ1-4 TRBV2 TGTGCCAGCAATCGGAGGACAGGAGGGGAAAAACTGTTTTTT CASNRRTGGEKLFF
TRBD1 few TRBJ2-3 TRBV4-1 TGCGCCAGCAGCCAAGAGTTGAGACAGGGATACGATACGCAGTATTTT CASSQELRQGYDTQYF
NA few TRBJ1-5 TRBV12-3/TRBV12-4 TGTGCCAGCAGTCAAACACAGAATCAGCCCCAGCATTTT CASSQTQNQPQHF
TRBD1 NA TRBJ2-5 TRBV3-1 TGTGCCAGCAGCCAAGATTTCCGTCGCGGGACAGGGATTCAAGAGACCCAGTACTTC CASSQDFRRGTGIQETQYF
NA many TRBJ2-3 TRBV20-1 TGCAGTGCTAGACCTTCGGACTACAAACGAGATACGCAGTATTTT CSARPSDYKRDTQYF
NA NA TRBJ1-1 TRBV9 TGTGCCAGCAGCAGGGGGAATATGAACACTGAAGCTTTCTTT CASSRGNMNTEAFF
NA NA TRBJ1-2 TRBV20-1 TGCAGTGCTAGAGACGGCTATGGCTACACCTTC CSARDGYGYTF
TRBD2 NA TRBJ2-1 TRBV9 TGTGCCAGCAGCGTAGGGCGGGGGGACTACAATGAGCAGTTCTTC CASSVGRGDYNEQFF
NA many TRBJ1-2 TRBV27 TGTGCCAGCAGTTTCCGGCGAGAAAACAATGGCTACACCTTC CASSFRRENNGYTF
NA NA TRBJ1-2 TRBV12-3/TRBV12-4 TGTGCCAGCAGACCTCCGCCTGGGGCGCGGTATGGCTACACCTTC CASRPPPGARYGYTF
NA NA TRBJ1-1 TRBV2 TGTGCCAGCAGGGTCTTATACACTGAAGCTTTCTTT CASRVLYTEAFF
NA NA TRBJ1-1 TRBV20-1 TGCAGTGCTAGGAATTGGGCAGTCCGGAAGGCTTTCTTT CSARNWAVRKAFF
NA few TRBJ2-5 TRBV3-1 TGTGCCAGCAGCCTCGGGGCAGGGTCGGGAGAGACCCAGTACTTC CASSLGAGSGETQYF
NA few TRBJ2-6 TRBV6-5 TGTGCCAGCAATCCGTTAAGGCTCTTCTCTGGGGCCAACGTCCTGACTTTC CASNPLRLFSGANVLTF
TRBD2 many TRBJ2-3 TRBV7-2 TGTGCCAGCAGCCCCCCGACTAGCGGGTGGCTCACAGATACGCAGTATTTT CASSPPTSGWLTDTQYF
NA NA TRBJ1-5 TRBV15 TGTGCCACCAGCAGAAACCCGGCACAGGGCTATCAGCCCCAGCATTTT CATSRNPAQGYQPQHF
NA few TRBJ2-7 TRBV20-1 TGCAGTGCCCCGGCCCAGGGAAGCTACGAGCAGTACTTC CSAPAQGSYEQYF
NA NA TRBJ2-7 TRBV7-9 TGTGCCAGCAGCTTAGGGGCGGAAGCCTACGAGCAGTACTTC CASSLGAEAYEQYF
TRBD2 few TRBJ2-2 TRBV4-3 TGCGCCAGCAGCCGAACTGGGGGGGGCACCGGGGAGCTGTTTTTT CASSRTGGGTGELFF
TRBD1 NA TRBJ2-7 TRBV18 TGTGCCAGCTCACCACCTAACGAGGACAGGGGCTTCCCTTACGAGCAGTACTTC CASSPPNEDRGFPYEQYF
NA few TRBJ2-7 TRBV6-5 TGTGCCAGCATCCCGGCAGGGGCATCGTACGAGCAGTACTTC CASIPAGASYEQYF
TRBD2 few TRBJ2-7 TRBV7-6 TGTGCCAGCAGCCCTGGGACTAGCGGTTACTACGAGCAGTACTTC CASSPGTSGYYEQYF
TRBD2 few TRBJ2-1 TRBV6-2/TRBV6-3 TGTGCCAGCAGTTACAGGAGGGGGCGGCGGACTAGCGGGAGAGATGAGCAGTTCTTC CASSYRRGRRTSGRDEQFF
TRBD1 NA TRBJ2-3 TRBV29-1 TGCAGCGATCGGGACAGGCGCACAGATACGCAGTATTTT CSDRDRRTDTQYF
NA few TRBJ1-2 TRBV9 TGTGCCAGCAGCGTAGTCTTGGCTGGAAACTTTAACTATGGCTACACCTTC CASSVVLAGNFNYGYTF
NA few TRBJ2-3 TRBV9 TGTGCCAGCAGCGTAGATCCGGGACGGCGCACAGATACGCAGTATTTT CASSVDPGRRTDTQYF